This T cell receptor beta chain was retrieved from a study of cytomegalovirus exposure and HLA in healthy donors. Points from the study as a whole: The study designated 150 or so TCR beta chains cytomegalovirus-associated.

This clone was counted a few times. What it binds is not known. 13 Jbeta primers and 60 Vbeta primers were used for the PCR. The protocol was immunoSEQ multiplex PCR, while the TCRdb copy is restricted to in-frame clones and leaves out a portion. The sample has approximately 74,000 clones, roughly 76% seen once. Losses at the gene ends were 6 bases for V and 7 bases for J; bases not matched to a gene: 15. The CDR3 has 15 residues. Germline lookup yields CDR1 KGHSH and CDR2 LQKENI. The TCR sequence derives from a man in his sixties in good health and CMV-seropositive. Sequences were obtained from PBMCs. V usage is TRBV18 and J usage is TRBJ2-7; TRBD1 agrees at 7 bases. The CDR3 nucleotides read TGTGCCAGCTCCCCTAGACAGACAGGGAATGGGGAGCAGTACTTC. Translation: CASSPRQTGNGEQYF.